Sequencing of this T cell receptor (beta chain) was carried out in a study of T cells in Graves' hyperthyroidism and ophthalmopathy. About the research overall: At initial diagnosis, before any treatment had begun, peripheral blood was obtained.

Study-level results: A median about 7 months before onset, the model predicted ophthalmopathy. The blood repertoire included most of the expanded thyroid clonotypes above 0.001.

The TCR beta CDR3 regions underwent amplification using RNA transcripts as the source. Initially, a first-round RT-PCR of the TCR CDR3 employed the HTBI primer set. TCRdb called the multiplex PCR reads again in MiXCR, with one record for every CDR3 protein. The sample shows 500,000 to 650,000 distinct CDR3 sequences, roughly 14% of them seen only once. After removal of 6 bases from V and 4 bases from J, the junction contained 9 bases not matched to a gene. Per the germline V gene, CDR1 is LNHDA and CDR2 is SQIVND (reference sequence). This CDR3 is built from 16 residues. Worth noting for this clonotype: Its target is unknown.

Together with thyroid ultrasound, orbital computed tomography, serum thyroxine and TRAb, clinical symptoms were used for diagnoses. This chain links TRBV19 with TRBJ2-2; 9 nucleotides match TRBD1. The sequencing sample was made of blood. The sequence derives from a woman aged 50 to 60 with Graves' ophthalmopathy. This chain's CDR3 is CASRDNRGLLTGELFF. In DNA, the CDR3 is TGTGCCAGTAGAGACAACAGGGGGCTTCTCACCGGGGAGCTGTTTTTT.